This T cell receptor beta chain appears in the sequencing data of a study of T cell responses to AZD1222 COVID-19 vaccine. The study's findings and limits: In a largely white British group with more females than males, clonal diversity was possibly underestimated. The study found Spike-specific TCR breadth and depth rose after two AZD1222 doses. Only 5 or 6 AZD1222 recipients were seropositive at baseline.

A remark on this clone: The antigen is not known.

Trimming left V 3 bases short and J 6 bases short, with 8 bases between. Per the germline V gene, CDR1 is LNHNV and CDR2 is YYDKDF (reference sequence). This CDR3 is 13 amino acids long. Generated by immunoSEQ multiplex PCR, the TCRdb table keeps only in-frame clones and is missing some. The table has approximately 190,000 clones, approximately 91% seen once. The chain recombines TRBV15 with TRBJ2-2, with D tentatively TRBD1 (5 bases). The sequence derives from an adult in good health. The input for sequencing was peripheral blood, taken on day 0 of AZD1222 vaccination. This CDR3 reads CATSSTGPGELFF. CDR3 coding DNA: TGTGCCACCAGCAGTACAGGTCCCGGGGAGCTGTTTTTT.